The T cell receptor (beta chain) under discussion was sequenced for a study of CD8 T cells in ankylosing spondylitis. Overall study results and limits: Matched ankylosing spondylitis synovial fluid reportedly contained a significantly enriched population of disease-linked clones.

By quantitative 5'-RACE with molecular barcodes, the TCR beta libraries were made. MiXCR, run by TCRdb on the 5' RACE reads, gives a single entry per CDR3 protein. The sample records roughly 150,000 distinct CDR3 sequences, about 6.7% being singletons. This clonotype has ten or more counts. Its antigen remains unidentified. V lost 2 bases, J lost 1 base, and 11 bases lay in between. This CDR3 has 15 amino acids. Germline CDR1 and CDR2: SEHNR and FQNEAQ (reference sequence). This TCR derives from a female donor with ankylosing spondylitis or in good health (not recorded which). The sample consisted of blood, either unsorted or a sorted T cell fraction (not recorded which). The rearrangement joins TRBV7-9 to TRBJ1-1; D perhaps matches TRBD1 (5 bases). CDR3 loop: CASSLMGRGNTEAFF. The DNA of the CDR3 is TGTGCCAGCAGCTTAATGGGAAGGGGGAACACTGAAGCTTTCTTT. Full variable domain (missing parts from reference TRBV7-9 and TRBJ1-1): DTGVSQNPRHKITKRGQNVTFRCDPISEHNRLYWYRQTLGQGPEFLTYFQNEAQLEKSRLLSDRFSAERPKGSFSTLEIQRTEQGDSAMYLCASSLMGRGNTEAFFGQGTRLTVV.